The subject of this entry is one TCR beta chain. Germline CDR1 and CDR2: SGHNT and YYREEE (reference sequence). The CDR3 has 14 residues. Trimming removed 4 bases from V and 7 bases from J; junction bases left unmatched: 10. This specimen belongs to a study of blood T cell repertoires in COVID-19. At the level of the study: Spain, Italy and the United States supplied samples that represented acute and convalescent COVID-19. Sample material is recorded as cDNA or gDNA derived from T cells, B-cell-depleted T cells, or PBMCs.

Original processing methods: Amplification of reference gene primers provided the estimated nucleated cell counts. The protocol was immunoSEQ multiplex PCR, while the TCRdb copy is restricted to in-frame clones and leaves out a portion. The V and J calls and the clone size are those of that table, but D and trimming were determined from the DNA. The table shows 110,000 to 150,000 clones, with about three quarters occurring only once. Sample: peripheral blood. This chain uses TRBV5-4 with TRBJ2-7, with 8 bases fitting TRBD1. The sequence was collected from a woman aged 60-70 years with acute or convalescent COVID-19. The CDR3 bases are TGTGCCAGCAGCCGGCGCCAGGGGGCTGAGGAGCAGTACTTC. It codes for CASSRRQGAEEQYF.